This entry is about one T cell receptor beta chain. Its antigen is undetermined. These data originate in a study of T cell responses to AZD1222 COVID-19 vaccine. Study-wide points: Among spike-specific TCRs, nearly half reportedly target unmutated variant regions. With two AZD1222 doses given, Spike-specific TCR breadth and depth both rose.

The method was immunoSEQ multiplex PCR; TCRdb's version includes in-frame clones alone and lacks a portion of them. The data contain 95,000 to 150,000 clones, 87% of them singletons. The receptor's source is an adult in good health. Source: peripheral blood, taken on day 0 of AZD1222 vaccination.

The CDR3 DNA reads as TGTGCCAGCAGCTTGTGGGCTAGCGGGAGGGCCATCAACAATGAGCAGTTCTTC. Residues: CASSLWASGRAINNEQFF. The rearrangement uses TRBV5-8 and TRBJ2-1; 12 bases match TRBD2. The CDR3 length is 18 residues. V lost 1 base and J lost 5; bases outside the gene matches: 10. Per the germline V gene, CDR1 is SGHTS and CDR2 is YDEGEE.